The 28 T cell receptor beta chains below were found in one sample sequenced in a study of Ad26.COV2.S vaccination and SARS-CoV-2 variants (dated by TCRdb to the early 2020s). The treatment or condition label corresponds to: about 20 received Ad26.COV2.S at low or high dose, single or two shots; several received placebo; per-sample allocation not given. Repertoires of vaccine and placebo recipients were sequenced from samples taken on day 63 after the first injection. Libraries came from the immunoSEQ multiplex PCR assay. Held by TCRdb, this immuneACCESS table contains in-frame sequences only and omits some clones. Under half of the omission traces to an unresolved V gene where checked; the cause of the rest is unknown. The sample records more than 300,000 clones, 88% of which are singletons. The ten largest clonotypes hold around 5.8% of the sample. The input for sequencing was peripheral blood, taken in a trial of Ad26.COV2.S vaccine versus placebo. These receptors originate from a person aged 18 to 65 who received the Ad26.COV2.S COVID-19 vaccine or a placebo.

The chain couples TRBV18 to TRBJ1-1; a possible D gene is TRBD1 (6 bases). The germline V gene has CDR1 KGHSH and CDR2 LQKENI. Trimming pared 5 bases from V and 1 base from J, leaving 11 bases between. The CDR3 is 14 amino acids. The CDR3 DNA reads TGTGCCAGCTCATCCCGACAGGCGAACACTGAAGCTTTCTTT. This sequence encodes CASSSRQANTEAFF.

V is TRBV7-2 and J is TRBJ1-5, with TRBD1 as a possible D gene (6 bases). Trimming took off 3 bases at V and 9 bases at J, with 21 bases between the two ends. The CDR3 covers 16 residues. Per germline, CDR1 SGHTA and CDR2 FQGNSA. The CDR3: CASSLTGGTDPWPQHF. CDR3 coding DNA: TGTGCCAGCAGCTTGACAGGCGGCACCGACCCATGGCCCCAGCATTTT.

The chain is built from TRBV10-3 and TRBJ1-2, with D unclear. Trimming removed 0 bases from V and 3 bases from J, with 11 bases in between. This CDR3 has 15 amino acids. Germline V lookup: CDR1 ENHRY, CDR2 SYGVKD. The CDR3 region is CAISESGTRDYGYTF. CDR3 nucleotides: TGTGCCATCAGTGAGTCGGGCACCCGGGACTATGGCTACACCTTC.

This clone was observed a handful of times. The V gene is TRBV28, the J gene TRBJ1-3, with D maybe TRBD1 (5 bases). The V gene lost 5 bases and the J gene lost 0 bases, with 14 bases spanning the gap. The CDR3 runs to 16 residues. The germline CDR1 and CDR2 sequences are MDHEN and SYDVKM. CDR3 in amino acids: CASSGSGHISGNTIYF. DNA of the CDR3: TGTGCCAGCAGTGGTTCGGGGCACATCTCTGGAAACACCATATATTTT.

This clone came up once. The CDR3, as DNA: TGTGCCAGCAGCCAGTCCTCAGGTATCGAGACCCAGTACTTC. Residues: CASSQSSGIETQYF. The rearrangement links TRBV3-1 (or the pseudogene TRBV3-2) to TRBJ2-5, with D hard to call. Germline-derived CDR1 and CDR2 are LGHDT and YNNKEL (reference sequence). V gave up 3 bases and J gave up 5 bases, with 13 bases separating them. The CDR3 sequence is 14 residues long.

The V gene is TRBV7-2, the J gene TRBJ1-3; D gene unclear. Germline CDR1 is SGHTA and CDR2 is FQGNSA. This CDR3 is 15 amino acids long. Trimming cost V 4 bases and J 0 bases, with 10 bases left between them. The CDR3 region has the DNA TGTGCCAGCAGCTCGCCGGGCTACTCTGGAAACACCATATATTTT. It is translated as CASSSPGYSGNTIYF. Filled out from reference TRBV7-2 and TRBJ1-3, the complete variable domain reads GAGVSQSPSNKVTEKGKDVELRCDPISGHTALYWYRQSLGQGLEFLIYFQGNSAPDKSGLPSDRFSAERTGGSVSTLTIQRTQQEDSAVYLCASSSPGYSGNTIYFGEGSWLTVV.

The chain is built from TRBV6-5 and TRBJ1-1; D not certain. The CDR3 runs 14 residues. The V end lost 0 bases, the J end lost 2 bases, and 7 bases lay between the germline ends. The germline CDR1 and CDR2 sequences are MNHEY and SVGAGI. The DNA of the CDR3 is TGTGCCAGCAGTTACTCGACGCAAAACACTGAAGCTTTCTTT. Protein sequence: CASSYSTQNTEAFF.

The rearrangement joins TRBV7-2 to TRBJ1-4; D is unclear. CDR3 length: 13 amino acids. Germline loops: CDR1 SGHTA, CDR2 FQGNSA. V was pared by 5 bases and J by 8 bases, with 12 bases between. In nucleotides, the CDR3 is TGTGCCAGCAGCGGGTCCCTACGGGAAAAACTGTTTTTT. Encoded protein: CASSGSLREKLFF.

The chain links TRBV13 to TRBJ1-5, with D uncertain. The CDR3 is 12 amino acids. CDR1 is PRHDT, CDR2 FYEKMQ, per germline (reference sequence). Trimming cost V 1 base and J 6 bases, with 4 bases left between them. This CDR3 is CASSLVGQPQHF. DNA for the CDR3: TGTGCCAGCAGCTTAGTCGGTCAGCCCCAGCATTTT.

This clone occurred once. The V call is TRBV30, the J call TRBJ1-3; D ambiguous. The CDR3 loop spans 11 amino acids. Germline V gene sequence: CDR1 GTSNPN, CDR2 SVGIG (reference sequence). With 3 bases removed from V and 8 bases from J, the gap between germline ends came to 8 bases. The CDR3 sequence: CAWSFGDTIYF. The CDR3 DNA reads TGTGCCTGGAGCTTCGGTGACACCATATATTTT.

V is TRBV3-1 (or the pseudogene TRBV3-2) and J is TRBJ1-5; D not certain. V lost 3 bases, J lost 6 bases, and 15 bases lay in between. The V gene's germline CDR1 is LGHDT and CDR2 YNNKEL (reference sequence). This CDR3 comprises 15 residues. The CDR3 spells CASSHRVGVGQPQHF. The DNA for the CDR3 is TGTGCCAGCAGCCATCGGGTGGGAGTTGGTCAGCCCCAGCATTTT.

This chain uses TRBV7-2 with TRBJ2-1, with unresolved D. Per the germline V gene, CDR1 is SGHTA and CDR2 is FQGNSA. CDR3 length equals 9 residues. Trimming took 1 base from V and 14 from J, leaving 3 bases between them. The CDR3 nucleotides read TGTGCCAGCAGCTTAGGGGAGTTCTTC. Protein: CASSLGEFF.

J is TRBJ1-5 and V is TRBV18, with TRBD1 matching 7 bases. The trim removed 5 bases at V and 2 bases at J, leaving 6 bases unmatched. The CDR3 length is 15 residues. Germline CDR1 is KGHSH and CDR2 is LQKENI. CDR3 sequence reads: CASSDKGAGNQPQHF. The CDR3 coding sequence is TGTGCCAGCTCAGATAAGGGGGCTGGCAATCAGCCCCAGCATTTT.

About this clone: The identical CDR3 is also encoded by other nucleotide sequences in the sample. The chain combines TRBV18 with TRBJ2-1; D is unresolved. The CDR3 length is 12 residues. Per germline, CDR1 KGHSH and CDR2 LQKENI. V lost 0 bases to trimming and J lost 6 bases, with 3 bases between them. CDR3 protein: CASSPPSNEQFF. The CDR3 DNA sequence: TGTGCCAGCTCACCACCGAGCAATGAGCAGTTCTTC.

The genes are TRBV7-2 and TRBJ2-1, with D possibly being TRBD2 (5 bases). The CDR3 contains 12 residues. CDR1 is SGHTA, CDR2 FQGNSA, per germline. V lost 7 bases, J lost 10 bases, and 14 bases lay in between. The CDR3 protein is CASTIGLPEQFF. Here the CDR3 DNA reads TGTGCCAGCACCATTGGACTTCCCGAGCAGTTCTTC.

The chain is built from TRBV28 and TRBJ1-1, with a weak D call TRBD1 (5 bases). The CDR3 totals 15 residues. Trimming removed 2 bases from V and 3 bases from J, with 13 bases in between. Germline CDR1 MDHEN, CDR2 SYDVKM. The chain's CDR3 is CASSLGGAGDTEAFF. DNA of the CDR3: TGTGCCAGCAGTTTAGGCGGGGCTGGGGACACTGAAGCTTTCTTT.

The V and J genes are TRBV29-1 and TRBJ1-2; TRBD1 aligns across 10 bases. Germline CDR1 is SQVTM and CDR2 is ANQGSEA. The CDR3 is 16 residues long. Unmatched junction bases numbered 7, after V lost 0 bases and J lost 3 bases. CDR3 in DNA: TGCAGCGTTGAAGAATCGAAGGGACAGGGGTACTATGGCTACACCTTC. This codes for CSVEESKGQGYYGYTF.

J is TRBJ1-3 and V is TRBV7-2, with D maybe TRBD1 (6 bases). CDR1 SGHTA and CDR2 FQGNSA come from the germline V gene. V lost 6 bases and J 4 bases, leaving 19 bases between the germline ends. There are 16 residues in the CDR3. The CDR3 loop reads CASSRFYGGSGNTIYF. DNA for the CDR3: TGTGCCAGCAGTCGATTCTACGGGGGCTCGGGAAACACCATATATTTT.

This rearrangement joins TRBV19 to TRBJ2-7; TRBD2 is a possible D gene (5 bases). The CDR3 consists of 15 residues. Between the trimmed V and J ends, which lost 3 bases and 1 base, there was a span of 13 bases. The germline V gene encodes CDR1 LNHDA and CDR2 SQIVND (reference sequence). The CDR3 nucleotides read TGTGCCAGTAGTATGGGCCCAGGAGGATCCTACGAGCAGTACTTC. Its protein product is CASSMGPGGSYEQYF. The whole variable domain, remainder taken from reference TRBV19 and TRBJ2-7, is DGGITQSPKYLFRKEGQNVTLSCEQNLNHDAMYWYRQDPGQGLRLIYYSQIVNDFQKGDIAEGYSVSREKKESFPLTVTSAQKNPTAFYLCASSMGPGGSYEQYFGPGTRLTVT.

The V gene is TRBV25-1, the J gene TRBJ2-6; TRBD1 agrees at 10 bases. The CDR3 extends over 18 amino acids. Germline CDR1 reads MGHDK; CDR2 reads SYGVNS. J was trimmed by 3 bases and V by 1 base; bases with no gene match: 6. CDR3: CASSEWDRGISGANVLTF. The CDR3 DNA follows: TGTGCCAGCAGTGAATGGGACAGGGGAATCAGTGGGGCCAACGTCCTGACTTTC.

This clone came up a few times. This chain links TRBV27 with TRBJ2-7; 7 nucleotides match TRBD1. The germline gives CDR1 MNHEY, CDR2 SMNVEV (reference sequence). V shed 4 bases, J shed 1 base, and the junction held 7 bases outside the gene matches. CDR3 size: 15 residues. CDR3 nucleotides: TGTGCCAGCAGTTCGTGGACAGGACAATCCTACGAGCAGTACTTC. It translates to CASSSWTGQSYEQYF.

The CDR3 nucleotides are TGTGCCAGCAGCCAAGAGGGGGGGGCCGGGGCAGATACGCAGTATTTT. It is translated as CASSQEGGAGADTQYF. J is TRBJ2-3 and V is TRBV3-1 (or the pseudogene TRBV3-2); D is perhaps TRBD2 (7 bases). V lost 0 bases and J 4 bases, leaving 14 bases between the germline ends. The CDR3 length is 16 residues. The germline gives CDR1 LGHDT, CDR2 YNNKEL (reference sequence).

The rearrangement joins TRBV19 to TRBJ2-7; D gene unclear. Germline V gene data show CDR1 as LNHDA and CDR2 as SQIVND (reference sequence). This CDR3 has 12 amino acids. The ends were cut back, 4 bases at V and 2 bases at J, with 6 bases in the middle. DNA of the CDR3: TGTGCCAGTAGTAGTGAACCCTACGAGCAGTACTTC. It is translated as CASSSEPYEQYF.

The chain employs TRBV9 and TRBJ2-3; tentative D call: TRBD1 (6 bases). The CDR3 extends over 14 amino acids. The V end was cut by 1 base, the J end by 2 bases, with 8 bases between. Germline V gene lookup returns CDR1 SGDLS and CDR2 YYNGEE. CDR3 amino acids: CASSVSGVTDTQYF. CDR3 nucleotide sequence: TGTGCCAGCAGCGTATCAGGGGTCACAGATACGCAGTATTTT.

Points on this clone: Sequence at one end of the junction differs from germline and may be a read error. V is TRBV12-3 or TRBV12-4 and J is TRBJ2-3; 9 bases align to TRBD2. The length of the CDR3 is 12 residues. In DNA form, the CDR3 reads TGTGCCCGCAGGCGGGGGGGGGATACGCAGTATTTT. Its protein is CARRRGGDTQYF.

V is TRBV4-3 and J is TRBJ1-1; D remains unclear. The CDR3 totals 17 residues. Between the trimmed V and J ends, which lost 0 bases and 6 bases, there was a span of 20 bases. Germline-derived CDR1 and CDR2 are LGHNA and YSLEER. In DNA form, the CDR3 reads TGCGCCAGCAGCCAAGATCGGGTTTCTGCCTATATGCCTGAAGCTTTCTTT. Protein: CASSQDRVSAYMPEAFF.

The J gene is TRBJ2-7, the V gene TRBV9; 9 bases fit TRBD1. The CDR3 totals 14 residues. Germline V gives CDR1 SGDLS, CDR2 YYNGEE. V was pared by 1 base and J by 2 bases, with 1 base of the junction left unmatched. CDR3 sequence reads: CASSVRQGAYEQYF. In nucleotides, the CDR3 is TGTGCCAGCAGCGTAAGACAGGGGGCCTACGAGCAGTACTTC. Together with reference TRBV9 and TRBJ2-7, the CDR3 gives the full variable domain: DSGVTQTPKHLITATGQRVTLRCSPRSGDLSVYWYQQSLDQGLQFLIQYYNGEERAKGNILERFSAQQFPDLHSELNLSSLELGDSALYFCASSVRQGAYEQYFGPGTRLTVT.

This rearrangement joins TRBV11-2 to TRBJ1-1; TRBD1 is a possible D gene (5 bases). V dropped 5 bases and J dropped 2 bases, with 18 bases sitting between them. This CDR3 is built from 16 residues. Germline loops: CDR1 SGHAT, CDR2 FQNNGV. CDR3 region: CASSAGYNRKNTEAFF. CDR3 in DNA: TGTGCCAGCAGCGCGGGGTACAACAGGAAAAACACTGAAGCTTTCTTT. Filled out from reference TRBV11-2 and TRBJ1-1, the complete variable domain reads EAGVAQSPRYKIIEKRQSVAFWCNPISGHATLYWYQQILGQGPKLLIQFQNNGVVDDSQLPKDRFSAERLKGVDSTLKIQPAKLEDSAVYLCASSAGYNRKNTEAFFGQGTRLTVV.